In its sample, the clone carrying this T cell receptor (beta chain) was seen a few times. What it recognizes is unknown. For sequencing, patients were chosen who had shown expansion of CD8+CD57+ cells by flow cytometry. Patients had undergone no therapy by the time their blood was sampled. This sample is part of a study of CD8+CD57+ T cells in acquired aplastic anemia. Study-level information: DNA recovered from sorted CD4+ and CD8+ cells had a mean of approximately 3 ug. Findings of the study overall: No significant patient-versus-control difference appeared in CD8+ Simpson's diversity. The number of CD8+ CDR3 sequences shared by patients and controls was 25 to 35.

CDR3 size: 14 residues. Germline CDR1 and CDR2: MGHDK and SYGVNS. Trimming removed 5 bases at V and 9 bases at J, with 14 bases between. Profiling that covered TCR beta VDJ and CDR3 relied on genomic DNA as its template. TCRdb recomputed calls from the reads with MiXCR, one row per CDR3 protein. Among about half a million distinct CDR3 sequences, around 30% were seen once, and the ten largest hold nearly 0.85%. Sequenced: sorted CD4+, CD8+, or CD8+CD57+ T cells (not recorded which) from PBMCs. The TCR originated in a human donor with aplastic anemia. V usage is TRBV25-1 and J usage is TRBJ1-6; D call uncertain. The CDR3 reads CASSPSEGSSPLHF. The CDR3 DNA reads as TGTGCCAGCAGTCCCTCTGAAGGGAGTTCACCCCTCCACTTT.